Listed below are T cell receptor beta chains from one sample, sequenced in a study of identical twins. Each CDR3 protein gets one entry after TCRdb re-called the 5' RACE reads with MiXCR. The table includes about 100,000 distinct CDR3 sequences, 4.5% to 6.5% detected once. The sample taken for sequencing was memory T cells sorted from blood. These receptors originate from a woman aged 50 to 60 in good health. CDR3s include the opening cysteine and the closing phenylalanine or tryptophan. The D gene is left open where the match is weak. Not all rows give a size; the values are once, few, many and, for expanded clones, a class.

v_gene	abundance	j_gene	d_gene	CDR3aa	CDR3nt
TRBV12-3/TRBV12-4	medium-sized	TRBJ2-3	.	CASSLGLKGTQYF	TGTGCCAGCAGTTTAGGGCTCAAGGGTACGCAGTATTTT
TRBV20-1	many	TRBJ1-5	.	CSASGSMDQPQHF	TGCAGTGCTAGCGGTTCGATGGATCAGCCCCAGCATTTT
TRBV25-1	many	TRBJ2-5	.	CASSEFGGRDQETQYF	TGTGCCAGCAGTGAATTTGGGGGCAGGGACCAAGAGACCCAGTACTTC
TRBV19	.	TRBJ2-1	.	CASSRDTARGGQFF	TGTGCCAGTAGCCGGGACACGGCAAGGGGCGGGCAGTTCTTC
TRBV7-9	many	TRBJ2-1	.	CASSPFTLLGEQFF	TGTGCCAGCAGCCCGTTCACCCTCCTAGGGGAGCAGTTCTTC
TRBV11-3	many	TRBJ2-1	.	CASSLRDNEQFF	TGTGCCAGCAGCTTGAGAGACAATGAGCAGTTCTTC
TRBV13	many	TRBJ2-6	TRBD1	CASSTGQGNVLTF	TGTGCCAGCAGCACGGGACAGGGCAACGTCCTGACTTTC
TRBV6-1	many	TRBJ2-5	.	CASSWQGPGTQYF	TGTGCCAGCAGTTGGCAGGGGCCGGGGACCCAGTACTTC
TRBV11-3	few	TRBJ2-4	.	CASSTASDIQYF	TGTGCCAGCAGCACGGCCTCGGACATTCAGTACTTC
TRBV5-5	many	TRBJ2-7	.	CASSLRPGQQAYEQYF	TGTGCCAGCAGCTTAAGGCCGGGCCAACAAGCCTACGAGCAGTACTTC
TRBV7-6	many	TRBJ2-7	.	CASSLVAGGQGGYEQYF	TGTGCCAGCAGCTTAGTAGCGGGGGGACAGGGAGGATACGAGCAGTACTTC
TRBV12-3/TRBV12-4	many	TRBJ2-1	.	CASQFKYNEQFF	TGTGCCAGTCAGTTTAAGTATAATGAGCAGTTCTTC
TRBV14	many	TRBJ2-2	.	CASSQERVGGELFF	TGTGCCAGCAGCCAAGAAAGGGTTGGCGGGGAGCTGTTTTTT
TRBV19	many	TRBJ1-1	.	CASSIRRDTEAFF	TGTGCCAGTAGTATAAGGAGGGACACTGAAGCTTTCTTT
TRBV3-1	many	TRBJ2-1	TRBD2	CASSQGLTSGHNEQFF	TGTGCCAGCAGCCAAGGTTTGACTAGCGGACACAATGAGCAGTTCTTC
TRBV9	few	TRBJ2-4	TRBD2	CASSSTGTSGTPHF	TGTGCCAGCAGCAGCACCGGGACTAGCGGGACTCCTCACTTC
TRBV3-1	.	TRBJ2-1	TRBD2	CASSPSPSGHNEQFF	TGTGCCAGCAGCCCCTCCCCTAGCGGGCACAATGAGCAGTTCTTC
TRBV3-1	many	TRBJ2-7	.	CASSPGTYEQYF	TGTGCCAGCAGCCCCGGAACCTACGAGCAGTACTTC
TRBV19	many	TRBJ2-3	TRBD2	CASSIGRLPQYF	TGTGCCAGTAGTATCGGGAGGCTCCCGCAGTATTTT
TRBV6-1	many	TRBJ2-3	.	CASTRRVTAASTDTQYF	TGTGCCAGTACCCGACGGGTAACGGCGGCTAGCACAGATACGCAGTATTTT
TRBV24-1	.	TRBJ2-1	TRBD1	CATSDLSQGVNEQFF	TGTGCCACCAGTGATTTATCACAGGGGGTCAATGAGCAGTTCTTC
TRBV7-4	many	TRBJ2-1	TRBD2	CASSLARASGSFPNEQFF	TGTGCCAGCAGCTTAGCGAGGGCTAGCGGGAGTTTTCCCAATGAGCAGTTCTTC
TRBV4-2	.	TRBJ2-3	.	CASSAVTQGSDTQYF	TGTGCCAGCAGCGCCGTTACCCAGGGGTCAGATACGCAGTATTTT
TRBV20-1	many	TRBJ2-1	TRBD1	CSARRQGADNEQFF	TGCAGTGCTAGAAGGCAGGGGGCTGACAATGAGCAGTTCTTC
TRBV5-4	few	TRBJ2-2	TRBD1	CASSLGQGARSGELFF	TGTGCCAGCAGCTTGGGACAGGGGGCGCGTTCCGGGGAGCTGTTTTTT
TRBV14	many	TRBJ2-7	.	CASSQEHTNTYEQYF	TGTGCCAGCAGCCAAGAGCATACAAATACCTACGAGCAGTACTTC
TRBV5-1	medium-sized	TRBJ1-5	.	CASSPKPNQPQHF	TGCGCCAGCAGCCCGAAACCTAATCAGCCCCAGCATTTT
TRBV2	many	TRBJ2-7	.	CASTGFRYEQYF	TGTGCCAGCACAGGCTTTCGCTACGAGCAGTACTTC
TRBV28	many	TRBJ2-7	TRBD1	CASRRQGAYEQYF	TGTGCCAGCAGGCGACAGGGGGCCTACGAGCAGTACTTC
TRBV6-1	.	TRBJ1-2	.	CASSEEHNVNYGYTF	TGTGCCAGCAGTGAAGAGCACAACGTTAACTATGGCTACACCTTC
TRBV5-1	many	TRBJ1-1	.	CASSPSHGGRAEAFF	TGCGCCAGCAGCCCTTCCCATGGGGGGCGGGCTGAAGCTTTCTTT
TRBV2	many	TRBJ1-1	.	CASSRGGTEAFF	TGTGCCAGCAGTAGGGGAGGGACTGAAGCTTTCTTT
TRBV7-2	few	TRBJ2-3	.	CASSLVVDTDTQYF	TGTGCCAGCAGCTTAGTGGTGGACACAGATACGCAGTATTTT
TRBV29-1	many	TRBJ2-1	.	CSAQGLATGFF	TGCAGCGCACAAGGCCTAGCCACGGGGTTCTTC
TRBV11-2	.	TRBJ2-5	TRBD2	CASSRGSTETQYF	TGTGCCAGCAGCCGCGGGAGTACAGAGACCCAGTACTTC
TRBV3-1	few	TRBJ1-4	.	CASSQDRMGATNEKLFF	TGTGCCAGCAGCCAAGATAGGATGGGAGCAACTAATGAAAAACTGTTTTTT
TRBV3-1	many	TRBJ1-1	.	CASSPYQGMNTEAFF	TGTGCCAGCAGCCCTTACCAGGGCATGAACACTGAAGCTTTCTTT
TRBV27	many	TRBJ1-4	.	CASGQLGATNEKLFF	TGTGCCAGCGGCCAGCTAGGGGCAACTAATGAAAAACTGTTTTTT